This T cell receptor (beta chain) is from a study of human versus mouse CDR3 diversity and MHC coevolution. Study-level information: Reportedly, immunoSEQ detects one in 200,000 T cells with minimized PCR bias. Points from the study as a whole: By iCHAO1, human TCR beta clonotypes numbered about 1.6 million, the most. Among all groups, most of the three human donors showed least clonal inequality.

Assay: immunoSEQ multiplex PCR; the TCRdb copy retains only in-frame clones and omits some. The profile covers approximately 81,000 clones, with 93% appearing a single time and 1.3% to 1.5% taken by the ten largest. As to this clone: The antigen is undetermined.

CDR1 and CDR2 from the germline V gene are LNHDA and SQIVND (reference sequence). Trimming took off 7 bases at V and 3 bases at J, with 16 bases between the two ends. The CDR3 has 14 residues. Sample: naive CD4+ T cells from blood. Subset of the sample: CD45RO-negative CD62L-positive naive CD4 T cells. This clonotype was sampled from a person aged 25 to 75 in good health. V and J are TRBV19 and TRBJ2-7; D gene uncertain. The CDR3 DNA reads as TGTGCCAGTAATTGGAGACCCCCAAACTACGAGCAGTACTTC. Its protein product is CASNWRPPNYEQYF.